This T cell receptor (beta chain) was found in a study of blood T cell repertoires in COVID-19 (dated by TCRdb to the early 2020s). Broadly, across the study: Samples covering the acute and convalescent phases of COVID-19 were provided by collaborators in the United States, Italy and Spain. Where available, HLA class I and class II types were obtained from metadata supplied by the sample provider rather than from assay-based typing. The repertoires were released in a freely available public database meant as a resource for research on the immune response to SARS-CoV-2. Subjects who had been exposed to COVID-19, were actively infected with it, or had recovered from it provided the deeply sampled blood TCRbeta repertoires that made up the dataset. The sample metadata nearly always contained a de-identified subject ID, COVID-19 status, age in years and sex. Samples came from the ongoing ImmuneRACE study (first 160 participants) plus 1,254 subjects from 6 global collaborators. The prospective study material was composed of cDNA or gDNA derived from T cells, B-cell-depleted T cells, or PBMCs. Overall study results and their limits: How much clinical and demographic metadata was included differed by source and by participant, and the metadata was provided uncurated.

TCRbeta CDR3 regions were amplified from genomic DNA by means of the immunoSEQ Assay, a bias-controlled multiplex PCR. In the source study's methods: The number of nucleated cells in each sample was estimated by amplification of reference gene primers within the assay. To quantify the absolute abundance of each unique TCRbeta CDR3 rearrangement, sequence reads were collapsed and filtered. Productive Simpson clonality was computed per sample as the square root of Simpson's diversity index over productive rearrangements. The table was pulled from immuneACCESS by TCRdb, which kept in-frame rearrangements only. Such tables lose some clones; where checked, under half of the loss comes from unresolved V genes, and the rest has no known cause. V and J calls and clone size are copied from that table; D and trimming were computed from the DNA. This sample is represented by around 310,000 clones; roughly 90% of them were singletons. In total, the top ten clones hold more than 9% of the sample.

Participants in the prospective study were enrolled through a virtual design, were aged roughly 18 to 100 years, and lived in approximately 24 United States geographic areas. In the prospective study, cohorts were assigned on the basis of participant-reported clinical history obtained from a screening survey and a study questionnaire. ImmuneRACE Cohort 3 recovered participants were defined by two consecutive negative NP/OP PCR tests, healthcare professional clearance, or symptom resolution. Each participant in the prospective study had whole blood, serum and a nasopharyngeal or oropharyngeal swab collected by mobile phlebotomists. Additional blood draws and questionnaires over a 2-month period could optionally be provided by prospective study participants. Before DNA extraction, blood samples from the prospective study were shipped at room temperature or frozen. The CDR3, from cysteine to phenylalanine, totals 13 residues. CDR3 DNA only is kept here, 39 bases in frame from base 1. The germline V gene gives CDR1 as SQVTM and CDR2 as ANQGSEA. V trim: 7 bases; J trim: 5 bases; unmatched bases: 11.

On this clone itself: Its cognate antigen has yet to be identified. Per-base quality was not reported, and no clone a single base away is much larger than it.

The clonotype originates from a woman under 40 who had recovered from COVID-19. Input material: PBMCs or T cells enriched from blood (not recorded which). In this chain, TRBV29-1 is recombined with TRBJ2-7, with 7 central nucleotides matching TRBD1. The CDR3 has the sequence CSAEPAQGHEQYF. The bases are TGCAGCGCTGAGCCCGCACAGGGGCACGAGCAGTACTTC.